Reported below is one T cell receptor beta chain. This CDR3 spans 16 amino acids. CDR1 is LNHDA and CDR2 is SQIVND in the germline V gene (reference sequence). The ends were cut back, 3 bases at V and 4 bases at J, with 16 bases in the middle. The data are from a study of cytomegalovirus exposure and HLA in healthy donors. TCRdb's copy holds only in-frame clones and misses some; the assay was immunoSEQ multiplex PCR. Among 140,000 to 150,000 clones listed, just over 90% were seen once. This receptor was taken from a man between 18 and 35 years old in good health and CMV-seronegative. The chain is built from TRBV19 and TRBJ1-5; D unresolved. Source material: PBMCs. DNA of the CDR3: TGTGCCAGTAGTATGGGTCGGCAGGCCTTAAATCAGCCCCAGCATTTT. This codes for CASSMGRQALNQPQHF.